These 6 T cell receptor beta chains were sequenced from one sample in a study of T cell repertoires in cytomegalovirus infection. TCRdb reprocessed the reads via MiXCR and lists one record per CDR3 protein. The top ten clones hold about an eighth of a sample with about 770,000 distinct CDR3 sequences, just under 30% of them seen once. For these TCRs, the target antigens are not known. Sequences were derived from cultured CD8+ T cells from PBMCs, sampled from culture after CMV antigen stimulation. The receptors derive from a human donor in good health (CMV status not recorded). Some clones in this sample may be carry-over from other donors' samples.

This clonotype came up many times. This sequence joins TRBV7-8 and TRBJ1-5; TRBD1 agrees at 7 bases. Germline V gene data show CDR1 as SGHVS and CDR2 as FQNEAQ. This CDR3 is 18 amino acids long. Trimming cost V 5 bases and J 2 bases; bases outside gene matches: 15. CDR3 in DNA: TGTGCCAGCAGCACGAAAGACAGGGAACTGGACCGCAATCAGCCCCAGCATTTT. It yields the protein CASSTKDRELDRNQPQHF. The full variable domain, completed using reference TRBV7-8 and TRBJ1-5, is GAGVSQSPRYKVAKRGQDVALRCDPISGHVSLFWYQQALGQGPEFLTYFQNEAQLDKSGLPSDRFFAERPEGSVSTLKIQRTQQEDSAVYLCASSTKDRELDRNQPQHFGDGTRLSIL.

This clonotype was seen a few times. The J gene is TRBJ1-1, the V gene TRBV10-3, with D unclear. Trimming took off 7 bases at V and 0 bases at J, with 6 bases between the two ends. This CDR3 has 12 amino acids. The germline CDR1 and CDR2 sequences are ENHRY and SYGVKD. CDR3 region: CAIKEVNTEAFF. The DNA for the CDR3 is TGTGCCATCAAGGAGGTGAACACTGAAGCTTTCTTT.

This clonotype was picked up a small number of times. The CDR3 nucleotides read TGTGCCAGCACGCTAAGGAAAGCGGAGCTGTTTTTT. It codes for CASTLRKAELFF. The chain couples TRBV2 to TRBJ2-2; D is unclear. Germline V gives CDR1 SNHLY, CDR2 FYNNEI. V gave up 7 bases and J gave up 10 bases, with 13 bases separating them. CDR3 size: 12 residues.

The chain recombines TRBV12-3 or TRBV12-4 with TRBJ1-5; D not resolved. The CDR3 runs 15 residues. V shed 4 bases and J shed 1 base, with 11 bases lying between them. In nucleotides, the CDR3 is TGTGCCAGCAGTTATGGGCCCTGGAGCAATCAGCCCCAGCATTTT. Protein: CASSYGPWSNQPQHF.

V and J are TRBV15 and TRBJ2-2, with no clear D. Trimming shortened V by 0 bases and J by 6 bases, and 11 bases separated the two germline ends. The germline V gene has CDR1 LNHNV and CDR2 YYDKDF (reference sequence). This CDR3 spans 15 amino acids. Here the CDR3 DNA reads TGTGCCACCAGCAGAGATCAAGGGATACCCGGGGAGCTGTTTTTT. Translating it yields CATSRDQGIPGELFF.

This clonotype has more than one count but fewer than ten. One end of the junction is discordant with germline, which a read error may explain. The CDR3 loop reads CASSESGQPQHF. The CDR3 DNA reads as TGTGCCAGCAGTGAATCTGGACAGCCCCAGCATTTT. V gene TRBV10-1 combines with J gene TRBJ1-5, with no clear D. Germline V gene data show CDR1 as WNHNN and CDR2 as SYGVQD (reference sequence). The CDR3 spans 12 residues.